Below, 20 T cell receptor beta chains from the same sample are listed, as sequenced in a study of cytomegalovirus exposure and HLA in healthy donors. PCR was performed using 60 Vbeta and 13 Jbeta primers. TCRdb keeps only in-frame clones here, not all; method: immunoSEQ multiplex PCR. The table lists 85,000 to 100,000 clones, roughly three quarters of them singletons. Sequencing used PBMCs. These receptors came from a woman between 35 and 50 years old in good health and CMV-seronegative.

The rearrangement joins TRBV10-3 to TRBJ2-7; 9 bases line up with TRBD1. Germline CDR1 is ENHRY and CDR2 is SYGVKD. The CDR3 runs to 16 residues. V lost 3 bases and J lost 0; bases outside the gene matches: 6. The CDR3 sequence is CAISDKGTGSSYEQYF. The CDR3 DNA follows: TGTGCCATCAGTGACAAGGGGACAGGGAGCTCCTACGAGCAGTACTTC.

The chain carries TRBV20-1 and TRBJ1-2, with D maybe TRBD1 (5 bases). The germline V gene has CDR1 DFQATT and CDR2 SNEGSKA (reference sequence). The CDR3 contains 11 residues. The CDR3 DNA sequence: TGCAGAGCAGGGATCGGCTATGGCTACACCTTC. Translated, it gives CRAGIGYGYTF.

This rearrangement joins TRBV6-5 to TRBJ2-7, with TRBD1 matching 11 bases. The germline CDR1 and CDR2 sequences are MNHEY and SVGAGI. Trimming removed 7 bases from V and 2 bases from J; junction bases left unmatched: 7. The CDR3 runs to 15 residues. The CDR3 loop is CASTPGTGGTYEQYF. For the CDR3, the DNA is TGTGCCAGCACCCCCGGGACAGGGGGGACCTACGAGCAGTACTTC.

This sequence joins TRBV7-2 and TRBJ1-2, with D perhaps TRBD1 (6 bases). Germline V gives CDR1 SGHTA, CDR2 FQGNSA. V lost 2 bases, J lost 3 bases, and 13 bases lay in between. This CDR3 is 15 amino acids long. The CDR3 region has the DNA TGTGCCAGCAGCTTAAATATTGGGGGCTACTATGGCTACACCTTC. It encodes CASSLNIGGYYGYTF.

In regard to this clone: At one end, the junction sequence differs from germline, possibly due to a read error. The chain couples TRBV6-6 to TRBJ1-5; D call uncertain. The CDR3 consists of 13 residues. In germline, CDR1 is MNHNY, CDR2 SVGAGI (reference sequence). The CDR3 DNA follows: TGTGCCTCTGAGGTTTCTAGCAATCAGCCCCAGAATTTT. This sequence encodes CASEVSSNQPQNF.

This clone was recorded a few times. The CDR3 loop is CASSGGAGNEQYF. DNA of the CDR3: TGTGCCAGTAGCGGGGGGGCCGGAAACGAGCAGTACTTC. This chain links TRBV19 with TRBJ2-7; 8 positions agree with TRBD2. Germline V gene sequence: CDR1 LNHDA, CDR2 SQIVND (reference sequence). J was trimmed by 5 bases and V by 6 bases; bases with no gene match: 6. This CDR3 is 13 amino acids long.

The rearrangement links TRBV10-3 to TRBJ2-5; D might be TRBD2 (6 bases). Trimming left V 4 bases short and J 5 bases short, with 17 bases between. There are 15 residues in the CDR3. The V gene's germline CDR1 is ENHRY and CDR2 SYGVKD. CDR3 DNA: TGTGCCATCAGTGGGGCGCGAGGGAGCGGGGAGACCCAGTACTTC. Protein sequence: CAISGARGSGETQYF.

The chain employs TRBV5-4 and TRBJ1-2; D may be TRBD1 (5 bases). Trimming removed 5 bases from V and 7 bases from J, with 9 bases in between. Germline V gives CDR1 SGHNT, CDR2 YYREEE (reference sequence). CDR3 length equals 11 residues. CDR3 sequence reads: CASSARGGYTF. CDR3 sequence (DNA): TGTGCCAGCAGTGCTAGGGGTGGCTACACCTTC.

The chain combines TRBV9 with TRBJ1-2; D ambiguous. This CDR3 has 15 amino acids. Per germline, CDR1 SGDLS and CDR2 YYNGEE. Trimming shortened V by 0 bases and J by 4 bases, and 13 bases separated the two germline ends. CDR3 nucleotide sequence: TGTGCCAGCAGCGTAGATCAGGAGGGAACCTATGGCTACACCTTC. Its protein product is CASSVDQEGTYGYTF.

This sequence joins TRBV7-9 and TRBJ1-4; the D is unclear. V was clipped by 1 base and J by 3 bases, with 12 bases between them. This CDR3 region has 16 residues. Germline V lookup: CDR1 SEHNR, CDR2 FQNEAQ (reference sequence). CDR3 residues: CASSLDRVEANEKLFF. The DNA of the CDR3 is TGTGCCAGCAGCTTAGATCGGGTTGAGGCTAATGAAAAACTGTTTTTT.

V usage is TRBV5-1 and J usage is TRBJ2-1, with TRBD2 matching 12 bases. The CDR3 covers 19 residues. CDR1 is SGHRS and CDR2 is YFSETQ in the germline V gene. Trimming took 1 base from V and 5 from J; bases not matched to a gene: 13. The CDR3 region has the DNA TGCGCCAGCAGCTTGAGGCTAGCGGGGGGGCCGGCGGGGAACAATGAGCAGTTCTTC. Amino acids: CASSLRLAGGPAGNNEQFF.

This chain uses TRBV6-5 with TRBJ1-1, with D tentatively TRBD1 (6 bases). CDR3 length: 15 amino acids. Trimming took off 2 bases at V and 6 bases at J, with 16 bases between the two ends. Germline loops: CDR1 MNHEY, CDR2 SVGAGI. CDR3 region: CASSYPNKGGAEAFF. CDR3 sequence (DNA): TGTGCCAGCAGTTACCCGAACAAGGGGGGGGCTGAAGCTTTCTTT.

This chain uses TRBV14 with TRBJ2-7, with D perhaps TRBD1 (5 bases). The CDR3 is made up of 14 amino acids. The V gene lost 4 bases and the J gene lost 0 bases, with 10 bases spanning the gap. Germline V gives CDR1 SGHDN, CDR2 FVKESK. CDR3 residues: CASSLRQFSYEQYF. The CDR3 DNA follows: TGTGCCAGCAGCCTGAGACAGTTCTCCTACGAGCAGTACTTC.

The CDR3 here is CASKPQGTGGQPQHF. The CDR3 coding sequence is TGTGCCAGCAAACCTCAAGGGACAGGGGGTCAGCCCCAGCATTTT. The chain recombines TRBV6-5 with TRBJ1-5; 11 bases match TRBD1. Trimming cost V 7 bases and J 6 bases; bases outside gene matches: 8. The CDR3 extends over 15 amino acids. Germline CDR1 and CDR2: MNHEY and SVGAGI.

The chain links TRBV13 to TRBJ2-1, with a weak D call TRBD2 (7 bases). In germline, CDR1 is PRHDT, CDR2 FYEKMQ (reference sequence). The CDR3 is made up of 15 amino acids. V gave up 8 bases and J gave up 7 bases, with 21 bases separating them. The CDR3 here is CASLFWGGHENEQFF. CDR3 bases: TGTGCCAGCCTTTTTTGGGGGGGGCACGAGAATGAGCAGTTCTTC.

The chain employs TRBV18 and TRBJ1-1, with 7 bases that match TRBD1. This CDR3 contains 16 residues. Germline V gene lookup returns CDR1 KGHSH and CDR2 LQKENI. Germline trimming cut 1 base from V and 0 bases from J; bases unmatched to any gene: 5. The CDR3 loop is CASSPQGAGVNTEAFF. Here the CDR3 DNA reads TGTGCCAGCTCACCACAGGGGGCTGGTGTGAACACTGAAGCTTTCTTT.

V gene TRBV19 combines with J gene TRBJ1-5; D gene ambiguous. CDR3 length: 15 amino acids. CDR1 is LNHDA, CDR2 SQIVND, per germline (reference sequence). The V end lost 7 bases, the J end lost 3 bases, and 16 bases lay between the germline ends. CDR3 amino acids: CASTQEGLTNQPQHF. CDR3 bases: TGTGCCAGTACCCAGGAGGGCTTGACCAATCAGCCCCAGCATTTT.

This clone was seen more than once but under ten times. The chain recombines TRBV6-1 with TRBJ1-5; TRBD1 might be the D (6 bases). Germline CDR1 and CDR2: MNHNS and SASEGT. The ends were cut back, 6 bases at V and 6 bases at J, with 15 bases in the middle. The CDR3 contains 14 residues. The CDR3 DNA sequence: TGTGCCAGCAGACAGGGTAGATTTCCTCAGCCCCAGCATTTT. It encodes CASRQGRFPQPQHF.

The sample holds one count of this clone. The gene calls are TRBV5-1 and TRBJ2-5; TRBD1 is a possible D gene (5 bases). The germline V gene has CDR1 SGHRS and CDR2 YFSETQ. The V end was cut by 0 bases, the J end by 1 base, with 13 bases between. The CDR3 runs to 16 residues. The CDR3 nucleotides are TGCGCCAGCAGCTTGGAAACAGGTGGATTCCAAGAGACCCAGTACTTC. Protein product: CASSLETGGFQETQYF. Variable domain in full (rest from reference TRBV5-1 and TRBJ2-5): KAGVTQTPRYLIKTRGQQVTLSCSPISGHRSVSWYQQTPGQGLQFLFEYFSETQRNKGNFPGRFSGRQFSNSRSEMNVSTLELGDSALYLCASSLETGGFQETQYFGPGTRLLVL.

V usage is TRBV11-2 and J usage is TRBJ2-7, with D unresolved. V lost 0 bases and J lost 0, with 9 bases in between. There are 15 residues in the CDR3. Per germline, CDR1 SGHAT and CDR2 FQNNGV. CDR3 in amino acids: CASSLDGGSSYEQYF. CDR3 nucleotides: TGTGCCAGCAGCTTAGATGGCGGAAGCTCCTACGAGCAGTACTTC.